These 3 T cell receptor beta chains share one sample of origin, sequenced in a study of PD-L1 blockade in urothelial cancer. Stated time point: peripheral blood 6 weeks after treatment start. This table comes from immunoSEQ multiplex PCR, and its TCRdb copy is limited to in-frame clones, with some not included. The sample has 45,000 to 50,000 clones; 65% to 85% are singletons. The sample consisted of PBMCs, taken around atezolizumab (anti-PD-L1) treatment. All receptors derive from a man in his 70s with urothelial cancer.

This clone was observed a few times. This sequence joins TRBV6-1 and TRBJ1-5; 8 positions match TRBD1. CDR3 length equals 14 residues. Germline loops: CDR1 MNHNS, CDR2 SASEGT. The V gene end was trimmed by 3 bases and the J gene end by 6 bases; junction bases not matched to a gene: 4. In DNA, the CDR3 is TGTGCCAGCAGTGATGCAGGGGGCACTCAGCCCCAGCATTTT. This translates into CASSDAGGTQPQHF.

V usage is TRBV11-2 and J usage is TRBJ2-7; D may be TRBD1 (5 bases). Trimming stripped 3 bases from V and 2 bases from J, with 17 bases between. Germline V CDR1 and CDR2: SGHAT, FQNNGV. The CDR3 is made up of 16 amino acids. CDR3 coding DNA: TGTGCCAGCAGCTTGGCTCTTGGGGCAGTGCCCTACGAGCAGTACTTC. Its protein product is CASSLALGAVPYEQYF.

Only a few counts were recorded for this clone. This chain uses TRBV19 with TRBJ2-5; 11 bases are shared with TRBD2. Trimming took 8 bases from V and 5 from J; bases not matched to a gene: 10. The germline gives CDR1 LNHDA, CDR2 SQIVND (reference sequence). The CDR3 covers 15 residues. The CDR3 is CASRSGRALLETQYF. For the CDR3, the DNA is TGTGCCAGTCGTAGCGGGAGGGCCCTCTTGGAGACCCAGTACTTC.